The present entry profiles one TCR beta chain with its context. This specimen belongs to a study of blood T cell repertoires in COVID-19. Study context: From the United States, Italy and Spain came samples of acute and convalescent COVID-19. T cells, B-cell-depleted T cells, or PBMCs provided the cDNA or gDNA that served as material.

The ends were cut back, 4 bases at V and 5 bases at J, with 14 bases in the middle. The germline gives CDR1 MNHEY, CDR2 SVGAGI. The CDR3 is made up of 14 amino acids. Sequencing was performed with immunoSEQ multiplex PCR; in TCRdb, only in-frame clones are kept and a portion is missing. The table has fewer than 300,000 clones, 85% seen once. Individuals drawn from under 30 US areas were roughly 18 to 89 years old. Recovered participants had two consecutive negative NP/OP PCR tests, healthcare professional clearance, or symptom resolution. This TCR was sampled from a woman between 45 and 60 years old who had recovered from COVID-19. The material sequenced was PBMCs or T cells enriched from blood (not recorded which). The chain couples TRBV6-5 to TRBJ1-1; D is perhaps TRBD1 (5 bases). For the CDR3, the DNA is TGTGCCAGCAGTTTTTCACCTCAGGGTACTGAAGCTTTCTTT. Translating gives CASSFSPQGTEAFF.